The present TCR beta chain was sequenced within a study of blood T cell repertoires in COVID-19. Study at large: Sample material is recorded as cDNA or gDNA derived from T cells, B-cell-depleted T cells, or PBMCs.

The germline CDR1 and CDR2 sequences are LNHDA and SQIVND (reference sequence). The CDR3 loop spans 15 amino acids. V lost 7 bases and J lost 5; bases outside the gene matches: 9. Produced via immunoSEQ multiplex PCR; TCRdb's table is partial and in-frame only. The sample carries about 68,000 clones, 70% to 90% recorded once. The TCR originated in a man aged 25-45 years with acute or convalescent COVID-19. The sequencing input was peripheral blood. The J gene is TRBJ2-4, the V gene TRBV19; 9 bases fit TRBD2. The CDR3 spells CASTTSGGNQNIQYF. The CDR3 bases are TGTGCCAGTACGACTAGCGGCGGAAATCAAAACATTCAGTACTTC.